The 15 T cell receptor beta chains below were found in one sample sequenced in a study of CD8+CD57+ T cells in acquired aplastic anemia. Only patients with CD8+CD57+ cell expansion on flow cytometry were chosen for sequencing. Genomic DNA constituted the template upon which TCR beta VDJ and CDR3 profiling was performed. MiXCR, run by TCRdb on the reads, gives a single entry per CDR3 protein. This sample has 150,000 to 200,000 distinct CDR3 sequences, with over 40% found just once. The sample comprised sorted CD4+, CD8+, or CD8+CD57+ T cells (not recorded which) from PBMCs. The receptors derive from a human donor with aplastic anemia.

The rearrangement uses TRBV19 and TRBJ1-6, with a possible D match to TRBD1 (5 bases). With 4 bases removed from V and 7 bases from J, the gap between germline ends came to 14 bases. Germline CDR1 and CDR2: LNHDA and SQIVND (reference sequence). The CDR3 is 15 amino acids. The CDR3: CASSKQGLGNSPLHF. In nucleotides, the CDR3 is TGTGCCAGTAGTAAGCAGGGTCTGGGCAATTCACCCCTCCACTTT.

The chain employs TRBV11-3 and TRBJ1-2, with a possible D match to TRBD1 (6 bases). Trimming stripped 2 bases from V and 5 bases from J, with 12 bases between. Germline V lookup: CDR1 SGHNT, CDR2 YENEEA. The CDR3 contains 14 residues. The DNA of the CDR3 is TGTGCCAGCAGCTTATTATCCCAGGGGTATGGCTACACCTTC. Amino acids: CASSLLSQGYGYTF.

Many counts were recorded for this clonotype. This chain connects TRBV5-1 to TRBJ2-2; possible D gene TRBD2, 7 bases. This CDR3 has 20 residues. V shed 0 bases and J shed 0 bases, with 21 bases lying between them. From germline, CDR1 is SGHRS and CDR2 YFSETQ. The CDR3 loop reads CASSLGGGGPRGANTGELFF. Written as DNA, the CDR3 is TGCGCCAGCAGCTTGGGCGGGGGCGGACCTCGCGGGGCGAACACCGGGGAGCTGTTTTTT.

This clonotype was counted ten times or more. The chain links TRBV25-1 to TRBJ2-2, with D maybe TRBD2 (6 bases). V gave up 7 bases and J gave up 0 bases, with 9 bases separating them. There are 14 residues in the CDR3. CDR1 MGHDK and CDR2 SYGVNS come from the germline V gene. The CDR3 sequence is CASMRETNTGELFF. CDR3 nucleotide sequence: TGTGCCAGCATGCGGGAAACGAACACCGGGGAGCTGTTTTTT. Full variable domain (rest looked up from reference TRBV25-1 and TRBJ2-2): EADIYQTPRYLVIGTGKKITLECSQTMGHDKMYWYQQDPGMELHLIHYSYGVNSTEKGDLSSESTVSRIRTEHFPLTLESARPSHTSQYLCASMRETNTGELFFGEGSRLTVL.

Details on this clonotype: No conserved phenylalanine or tryptophan is present at the end of the CDR3, so a read error is the likely explanation. Because the CDR3's place on the DNA is in doubt, the DNA is left out and the CDR3 is given as listed by TCRdb. The chain recombines TRBV29-1 with TRBJ2-2; TRBD2, as called in the table, went unchecked against the DNA. The CDR3 spans 12 residues, counting both ends. Germline V lookup: CDR1 SQVTM, CDR2 ANQGSEA. The CDR3 loop is CSVGQRPGELVL.

This clonotype was observed many times. The chain is built from TRBV6-2 or TRBV6-3 and TRBJ1-3; TRBD1 is a possible D gene (5 bases). V was shortened by 4 bases and J by 3 bases, with 7 bases between the two germline ends. Germline V lookup: CDR1 MNHEY, CDR2 SVGEGT. The CDR3 length is 13 residues. The CDR3 sequence is CASSLTVGNTIYF. CDR3 nucleotides: TGTGCCAGCAGTTTGACAGTTGGAAACACCATATATTTT.

This sequence joins TRBV19 and TRBJ2-7, with 8 bases that match TRBD1. This CDR3 comprises 14 residues. The ends lost 4 bases at V and 6 bases at J; junction bases unmatched: 8. CDR1 and CDR2 (germline): LNHDA, SQIVND (reference sequence). The CDR3 DNA follows: TGTGCCAGTAGTAGCCGGGGCAGGGGGCGCGAGCAGTACGTC. This gives the protein CASSSRGRGREQYV.

The chain recombines TRBV20-1 with TRBJ2-5; 9 nucleotides align to TRBD1. The CDR3 is 14 residues long. Germline CDR1 is DFQATT and CDR2 is SNEGSKA (reference sequence). V lost 5 bases, J lost 4 bases, and 8 bases stayed unmatched. CDR3 in DNA: TGCAGTGCTGGCACAGGGGGCCGGGGAGAGACCCAGTACTTC. The encoded protein is CSAGTGGRGETQYF.

V is TRBV10-3 and J is TRBJ2-7; 7 bases match TRBD2. Germline lookup yields CDR1 ENHRY and CDR2 SYGVKD. V shed 4 bases, J shed 0 bases, and the junction held 3 bases outside the gene matches. The CDR3 sequence is 14 residues long. CDR3 sequence: CAISGSGRSYEQYF. CDR3 sequence (DNA): TGTGCCATCAGTGGTAGCGGGCGCTCCTACGAGCAGTACTTC.

This chain joins TRBV7-3 and TRBJ1-1; 7 nucleotides align to TRBD1. This CDR3 is built from 14 residues. The ends lost 4 bases at V and 1 base at J; junction bases unmatched: 3. Germline V lookup: CDR1 SGHTA, CDR2 FQGTGA. CDR3 sequence (DNA): TGTGCCAGCAGCTCCCACAGGGGGAACACTGAAGCTTTCTTT. It encodes CASSSHRGNTEAFF. Combining the CDR3 with reference TRBV7-3 and TRBJ1-1 gives the whole variable domain GAGVSQTPSNKVTEKGKYVELRCDPISGHTALYWYRQSLGQGPEFLIYFQGTGAADDSGLPNDRFFAVRPEGSVSTLKIQRTERGDSAVYLCASSSHRGNTEAFFGQGTRLTVV.

The chain couples TRBV19 to TRBJ2-5, with TRBD2 identical over 7 bases. The CDR3 runs to 15 residues. The germline V gene has CDR1 LNHDA and CDR2 SQIVND (reference sequence). V was pared by 9 bases and J by 2 bases, with 12 bases of the junction left unmatched. CDR3 residues: CASSLAGGGQETQYF. The DNA of the CDR3 is TGTGCCAGCAGCTTAGCGGGCGGGGGACAAGAGACCCAGTACTTC.

V usage is TRBV10-3 and J usage is TRBJ2-5; 7 bases fit TRBD1. Germline V lookup: CDR1 ENHRY, CDR2 SYGVKD. This CDR3 comprises 15 residues. With V trimmed by 4 bases and J by 2 bases, 7 bases remained unmatched. The CDR3 DNA is TGTGCCATCAGTGGGGGGAGACAGGGACAAGAGACCCAGTACTTC. It yields the protein CAISGGRQGQETQYF.

This clonotype was recorded only once. V gene TRBV7-8 combines with J gene TRBJ2-7; the match to TRBD1 covers 8 bases. The CDR3 consists of 15 residues. CDR1 is SGHVS, CDR2 FQNEAQ, per germline. The CDR3 sequence is CASSLTTGVRYEQYV. CDR3 coding DNA: TGCGCCAGCAGCCTTACGACAGGGGTGAGATACGAGCAGTACGTC.

The table lists this clonotype with a count of one. The chain carries TRBV5-1 and TRBJ2-1, with D maybe TRBD2 (11 bases). Trimming left V 0 bases short and J 6 bases short, with 25 bases between. Germline V CDR1 and CDR2: SGHRS, YFSETQ. The CDR3 covers 19 residues. This CDR3 is CASSLGDRGLAVNFNEQFF. In nucleotides, the CDR3 is TGCGCCAGCAGCTTGGGGGACAGGGGACTAGCGGTAAACTTCAATGAGCAGTTCTTC.

The gene calls are TRBV2 and TRBJ1-1, with TRBD1 matching 7 bases. After removal of 7 bases from V and 8 bases from J, the junction contained 4 bases not matched to a gene. This CDR3 is built from 11 residues. The germline V gene encodes CDR1 SNHLY and CDR2 FYNNEI. CDR3 loop: CASNRDREAFF. In DNA, the CDR3 is TGTGCCAGCAATAGGGACAGAGAAGCTTTCTTT.